A selection of T cell receptor beta chains follows, all from one sample in a study of molecular identifiers for immune sequencing clone quantification. TCRdb used MiXCR to reprocess the PCR reads, holding one entry per CDR3 protein. The data hold 88,000 or so distinct CDR3 sequences, with 21% observed a single time. Sequenced input: naive CD8+ T cells from blood, with Jurkat cell RNA spiked in. Receptors originate from a human donor in good health. Some libraries in this study had Jurkat cell RNA spiked in. The CDR3 runs from the conserved cysteine through the conserved F or W. The D gene is left open where the match is weak. Clone size is not always given. Where it is, it says once, few, many or a class for expanded clones.

j_gene: TRBJ2-7
abundance: many
v_gene: TRBV4-3
d_gene: -
CDR3nt: TGCGCCAGCAGCCAAGAAGAAGGGTTATCCTCCTACGAGCAGTACTTC
CDR3aa: CASSQEEGLSSYEQYF

j_gene: TRBJ2-5
abundance: -
v_gene: TRBV7-9
d_gene: TRBD2
CDR3nt: TGTGCCAGCAGCTCTGGACTAGCGGGGATCCAAGAGACCCAGTACTTC
CDR3aa: CASSSGLAGIQETQYF

j_gene: TRBJ2-7
abundance: few
v_gene: TRBV7-9
d_gene: -
CDR3nt: TGTGCCAGCAGCCCGAGAGGGCAATCCTACGAGCAGTACTTC
CDR3aa: CASSPRGQSYEQYF

j_gene: TRBJ2-7
abundance: many
v_gene: TRBV27
d_gene: -
CDR3nt: TGTGCCAGCAGTTGGGCAGGGAGGACCTACGAGCAGTACTTC
CDR3aa: CASSWAGRTYEQYF

j_gene: TRBJ2-2
abundance: -
v_gene: TRBV5-6
d_gene: -
CDR3nt: TGTGCCAGCAGCTTGGAGGATTCACCCCATTTCGCCGGGGAGCTGTTTTTT
CDR3aa: CASSLEDSPHFAGELFF

j_gene: TRBJ1-1
abundance: -
v_gene: TRBV7-9
d_gene: -
CDR3nt: TGTGCCAGCAGCTTCAAGGGGGGCGGCCGGACTGAAGCTTTCTTT
CDR3aa: CASSFKGGGRTEAFF

j_gene: TRBJ2-1
abundance: few
v_gene: TRBV7-9
d_gene: TRBD2
CDR3nt: TGTGCCAGCAGCCAGAGCGGGGGCCCCTCCTACAATGAGCAGTTCTTC
CDR3aa: CASSQSGGPSYNEQFF

j_gene: TRBJ2-3
abundance: many
v_gene: TRBV10-2
d_gene: -
CDR3nt: TGCGCCAGCAGAGGACTTATAAGCACAGATACGCAGTATTTT
CDR3aa: CASRGLISTDTQYF

j_gene: TRBJ2-3
abundance: many
v_gene: TRBV5-1
d_gene: -
CDR3nt: TGCGCCAGCAGCTTACCACCGGGACGCGAGCAGTATTTT
CDR3aa: CASSLPPGREQYF

j_gene: TRBJ2-7
abundance: many
v_gene: TRBV19
d_gene: TRBD1
CDR3nt: TGTGCCAGTAACCCGGGACAGGGTTACGAGCAGTACTTC
CDR3aa: CASNPGQGYEQYF

j_gene: TRBJ2-3
abundance: many
v_gene: TRBV5-6
d_gene: TRBD1
CDR3nt: TGTGCCAGCAGCTTGAGTCAGGGGGATTATACGCAGTATTTT
CDR3aa: CASSLSQGDYTQYF

j_gene: TRBJ2-7
abundance: -
v_gene: TRBV7-9
d_gene: -
CDR3nt: TGTGCCAGCAGCGATACAGGGGGGGAGGCCTACGAGCAGTACTTC
CDR3aa: CASSDTGGEAYEQYF

j_gene: TRBJ1-1
abundance: many
v_gene: TRBV30
d_gene: -
CDR3nt: TGTGCCTGGAGTCGAGACAGGAACACTGAAGCTTTCTTT
CDR3aa: CAWSRDRNTEAFF

j_gene: TRBJ2-7
abundance: -
v_gene: TRBV20-1
d_gene: TRBD2
CDR3nt: TGCAGTGCTAGACTACTAGCGGGAGTCTACGAGCAGTACTTC
CDR3aa: CSARLLAGVYEQYF

j_gene: TRBJ2-7
abundance: many
v_gene: TRBV27
d_gene: TRBD1
CDR3nt: TGTGCCAGCAGTTTATACACAGGGGTCGAGCAGTACTTC
CDR3aa: CASSLYTGVEQYF

j_gene: TRBJ2-5
abundance: few
v_gene: TRBV7-2
d_gene: -
CDR3nt: TGTGCCAGCAGCCGATACGGGACAATCGAAGAGACCCAGTACTTC
CDR3aa: CASSRYGTIEETQYF

j_gene: TRBJ2-3
abundance: many
v_gene: TRBV19
d_gene: -
CDR3nt: TGTGCCAGTAGTATACTCGGTACTGGCACAGATACGCAGTATTTT
CDR3aa: CASSILGTGTDTQYF

j_gene: TRBJ2-2
abundance: -
v_gene: TRBV27
d_gene: TRBD2
CDR3nt: TGTGCCAGCTCGGGGGGAAACACCGGGGAGCTGCTTTTT
CDR3aa: CASSGGNTGELLF

j_gene: TRBJ2-1
abundance: many
v_gene: TRBV27
d_gene: TRBD1
CDR3nt: TGTGCCAGCAGTTTGGGACAGGGGGCCCACAATGAGCAGTTCTTC
CDR3aa: CASSLGQGAHNEQFF

j_gene: TRBJ2-3
abundance: -
v_gene: TRBV6-2/TRBV6-3
d_gene: TRBD2
CDR3nt: TGTGCCAGCAGTTACACACCAGGGACTAGCGGGGGCCTCACAGATACGCAGTATTTT
CDR3aa: CASSYTPGTSGGLTDTQYF

j_gene: TRBJ2-5
abundance: -
v_gene: TRBV12-3/TRBV12-4
d_gene: TRBD2
CDR3nt: TGTGCCAGCAGTGTAAGCGGGGCGATGTTCAAGACCCAGTACTTC
CDR3aa: CASSVSGAMFKTQYF

j_gene: TRBJ2-1
abundance: -
v_gene: TRBV25-1
d_gene: TRBD1
CDR3nt: TGTGCCAGCAGTGAATGGGGACAGGGGGCCGCGGAGGAGCAGTTCTTC
CDR3aa: CASSEWGQGAAEEQFF

j_gene: TRBJ2-6
abundance: many
v_gene: TRBV19
d_gene: TRBD1
CDR3nt: TGTGCCAGTAGTACAGGGGGTTGGTCTGGGGCCAACGTCCTGACTTTC
CDR3aa: CASSTGGWSGANVLTF

j_gene: TRBJ1-1
abundance: many
v_gene: TRBV7-9
d_gene: -
CDR3nt: TGTGCCAGCAGTCAAACAGTGAACACTGAAGCTTTCTTT
CDR3aa: CASSQTVNTEAFF

j_gene: TRBJ1-2
abundance: many
v_gene: TRBV7-9
d_gene: TRBD1
CDR3nt: TGTGCCAGCAGCCCTCCCTCAGGGGGCTATGGCTACACCTTC
CDR3aa: CASSPPSGGYGYTF

j_gene: TRBJ2-2
abundance: once
v_gene: TRBV5-1
d_gene: TRBD1
CDR3nt: TGCGCCAGCAGCACGAACGACAGGGGGAACACCGGGGAGCTGTCTTTT
CDR3aa: CASSTNDRGNTGELSF

j_gene: TRBJ2-7
abundance: -
v_gene: TRBV28
d_gene: -
CDR3nt: TGTGCCAGCAGTCCAAGGGTTAGCACCTACGAGCAGTACTTC
CDR3aa: CASSPRVSTYEQYF

j_gene: TRBJ2-7
abundance: many
v_gene: TRBV4-1
d_gene: -
CDR3nt: TGCGCCAGCAGGCCGGACAAGGGGGCCTACGAGCAGTACTTC
CDR3aa: CASRPDKGAYEQYF

j_gene: TRBJ2-1
abundance: once
v_gene: TRBV4-1
d_gene: TRBD1
CDR3nt: TGCGCCAGCAGCGCTGGGACAGCCTACAATGAGCAGTTCTTC
CDR3aa: CASSAGTAYNEQFF

j_gene: TRBJ2-2
abundance: -
v_gene: TRBV11-2
d_gene: TRBD1
CDR3nt: TGTGCCAGCAGCTCAGACAGGGGTTCGAACACCGGGGAGCTGTTTTTT
CDR3aa: CASSSDRGSNTGELFF

j_gene: TRBJ2-3
abundance: few
v_gene: TRBV15
d_gene: TRBD2
CDR3nt: TGTGCCACCAGCAGCGGACTAGCGGCCCTAGATACGCAGTATTTT
CDR3aa: CATSSGLAALDTQYF

j_gene: TRBJ2-3
abundance: many
v_gene: TRBV7-3
d_gene: TRBD2
CDR3nt: TGTGCCAGCAGCTCCCTGGTGGGGGGGGCAGATACGCAGTATTTT
CDR3aa: CASSSLVGGADTQYF

j_gene: TRBJ2-1
abundance: few
v_gene: TRBV6-5
d_gene: -
CDR3nt: TGTGCCAGCAGTTACTCCAGCGGAGCCTACAATGAGCAGTTCTTC
CDR3aa: CASSYSSGAYNEQFF

j_gene: TRBJ2-1
abundance: -
v_gene: TRBV20-1
d_gene: -
CDR3nt: TGCAGTGCTAGAAATTCCCGGGACGTGGACTACAATGAGCAGTTCTTC
CDR3aa: CSARNSRDVDYNEQFF

j_gene: TRBJ2-1
abundance: few
v_gene: TRBV3-1
d_gene: TRBD1
CDR3nt: TGTGCCAGCAGCCGAAAACAGGGGGGAGGCTACAATGAGCAGTTCTTC
CDR3aa: CASSRKQGGGYNEQFF

j_gene: TRBJ2-5
abundance: -
v_gene: TRBV3-1
d_gene: -
CDR3nt: TGTGCCAGCAGCCAAGGGGAAGGCACACTCCAAGAGACCCAGTACTTC
CDR3aa: CASSQGEGTLQETQYF

j_gene: TRBJ2-2
abundance: few
v_gene: TRBV5-1
d_gene: -
CDR3nt: TGCGCCAGCTCGAACACCGGGGAGCTGTTTTTT
CDR3aa: CASSNTGELFF

j_gene: TRBJ2-5
abundance: many
v_gene: TRBV20-1
d_gene: -
CDR3nt: TGCAGTGCTAGAGATTCTTCCCAGTACTTC
CDR3aa: CSARDSSQYF

j_gene: TRBJ2-1
abundance: many
v_gene: TRBV2
d_gene: -
CDR3nt: TGTGCCAGGAGACCCTACAATGAGCAGTTCTTC
CDR3aa: CARRPYNEQFF

j_gene: TRBJ2-3
abundance: many
v_gene: TRBV20-1
d_gene: -
CDR3nt: TGCAGTGCTCCTAAGGGGGGGGCCGACACGCAGTATTTT
CDR3aa: CSAPKGGADTQYF

j_gene: TRBJ2-3
abundance: many
v_gene: TRBV4-3
d_gene: TRBD1
CDR3nt: TGCGCCAGCAGCCAGGACAGGACAGGGTGGTTAGATACGCAGTATTTT
CDR3aa: CASSQDRTGWLDTQYF

j_gene: TRBJ2-1
abundance: many
v_gene: TRBV2
d_gene: -
CDR3nt: TGTGCCAGCAGTGAGGGTGAGCAGTTCTTC
CDR3aa: CASSEGEQFF

j_gene: TRBJ2-7
abundance: -
v_gene: TRBV6-2/TRBV6-3
d_gene: -
CDR3nt: TGTGCCAGCAATGAGAACCTCGCCTACGAGCAGTACTTC
CDR3aa: CASNENLAYEQYF

j_gene: TRBJ2-1
abundance: few
v_gene: TRBV13
d_gene: TRBD2
CDR3nt: TGTGCCAGCAGCTTAGCAGGGACTAGCAATGAGCAGTTCTTC
CDR3aa: CASSLAGTSNEQFF

j_gene: TRBJ1-1
abundance: many
v_gene: TRBV5-1
d_gene: -
CDR3nt: TGCGCCAGCAGCTACGGGGGGCCTCGCACTGAAGCTTTCTTT
CDR3aa: CASSYGGPRTEAFF

j_gene: TRBJ1-2
abundance: few
v_gene: TRBV5-6
d_gene: -
CDR3nt: TGTGCCAGCAGCTCCACAGGGGGCTACACCTTC
CDR3aa: CASSSTGGYTF

j_gene: TRBJ1-1
abundance: few
v_gene: TRBV2
d_gene: -
CDR3nt: TGTGCCAGCAGTCCGGGAGGCGGGGTGGAAGCTTTCTTT
CDR3aa: CASSPGGGVEAFF

j_gene: TRBJ2-1
abundance: few
v_gene: TRBV19
d_gene: -
CDR3nt: TGTGCCAGTAGTATAGCCAGCCGCGCGAGCTCCTACAATGAGCAGTTCTTC
CDR3aa: CASSIASRASSYNEQFF

j_gene: TRBJ1-1
abundance: few
v_gene: TRBV4-1
d_gene: TRBD1
CDR3nt: TGCGCCAGCAGCCAATTGCCAGGGGGGATGAACACTGAAGCTTTCTTT
CDR3aa: CASSQLPGGMNTEAFF

j_gene: TRBJ1-1
abundance: -
v_gene: TRBV2
d_gene: -
CDR3nt: TGTGCCAGCACCGACGAGGAAGGGACTGAAGCTTTCTTT
CDR3aa: CASTDEEGTEAFF